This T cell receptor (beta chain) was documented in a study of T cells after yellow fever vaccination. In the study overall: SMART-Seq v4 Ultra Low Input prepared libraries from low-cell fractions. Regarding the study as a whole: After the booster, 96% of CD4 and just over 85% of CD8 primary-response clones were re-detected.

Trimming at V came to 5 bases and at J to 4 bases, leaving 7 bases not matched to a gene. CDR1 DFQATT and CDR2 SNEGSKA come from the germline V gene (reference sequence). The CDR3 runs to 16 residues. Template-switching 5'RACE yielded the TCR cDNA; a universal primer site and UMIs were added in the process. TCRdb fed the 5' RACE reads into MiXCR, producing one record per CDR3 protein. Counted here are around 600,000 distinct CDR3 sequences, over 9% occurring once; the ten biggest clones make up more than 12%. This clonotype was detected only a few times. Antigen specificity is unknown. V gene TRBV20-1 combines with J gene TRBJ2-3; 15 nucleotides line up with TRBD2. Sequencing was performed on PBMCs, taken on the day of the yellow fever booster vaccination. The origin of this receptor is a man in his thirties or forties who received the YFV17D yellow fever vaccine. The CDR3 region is CSARYGLAGGSDTQYF. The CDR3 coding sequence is TGCAGTGCTCGCTATGGACTAGCGGGAGGGTCAGATACGCAGTATTTT.